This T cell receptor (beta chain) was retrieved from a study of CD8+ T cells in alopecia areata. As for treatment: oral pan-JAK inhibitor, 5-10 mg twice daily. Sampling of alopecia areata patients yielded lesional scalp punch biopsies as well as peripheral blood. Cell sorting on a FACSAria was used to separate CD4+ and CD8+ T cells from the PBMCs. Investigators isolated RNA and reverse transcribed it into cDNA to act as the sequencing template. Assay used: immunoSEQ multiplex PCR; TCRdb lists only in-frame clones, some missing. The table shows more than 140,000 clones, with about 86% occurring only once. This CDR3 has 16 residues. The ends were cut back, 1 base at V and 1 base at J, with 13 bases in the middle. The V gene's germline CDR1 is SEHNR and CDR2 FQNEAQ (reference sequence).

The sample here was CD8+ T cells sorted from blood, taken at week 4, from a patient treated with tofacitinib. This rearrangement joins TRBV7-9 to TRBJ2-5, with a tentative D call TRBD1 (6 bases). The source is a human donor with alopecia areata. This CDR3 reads CASSLGDMGPQETQYF. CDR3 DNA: TGTGCCAGCAGCTTAGGGGACATGGGGCCCCAAGAGACCCAGTACTTC. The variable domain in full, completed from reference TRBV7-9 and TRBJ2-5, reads DTGVSQNPRHKITKRGQNVTFRCDPISEHNRLYWYRQTLGQGPEFLTYFQNEAQLEKSRLLSDRFSAERPKGSFSTLEIQRTEQGDSAMYLCASSLGDMGPQETQYFGPGTRLLVL.